Listed here is a single T cell receptor beta chain. This sample was included in a study of blood T cell repertoires in COVID-19. The wider study: Collection of acute and convalescent COVID-19 samples took place in the United States, Italy and Spain. Nucleic acid was either cDNA or gDNA, and it came from T cells, B-cell-depleted T cells, or PBMCs.

Per the study methods: Amplifying reference gene primers gave estimates of nucleated cell counts. Produced via immunoSEQ multiplex PCR; TCRdb's table is partial and in-frame only. That table furnishes V, J and clone size, whereas the DNA furnished D and trimming. Counted here are some 150,000 clones, 86% occurring once; the ten biggest clones make up about 3.5%. Sequencing used peripheral blood. This receptor was identified in a man aged 65-85 years with acute or convalescent COVID-19.

In nucleotides, the CDR3 is TGCGCCAGCAGCGGGCAGGTCGGGACAGGGGCAAGCAATGAGCAGTTCTTC. The encoded protein is CASSGQVGTGASNEQFF. V is TRBV5-1 and J is TRBJ2-1; 10 nucleotides line up with TRBD1. Trimming at V came to 4 bases and at J to 6 bases, leaving 13 bases not matched to a gene. CDR1 and CDR2 from the germline V gene are SGHRS and YFSETQ. The CDR3 has 17 residues.